Following are 8 T cell receptor beta chains from one sample sequenced in a study of early T cells in non-severe SARS-CoV-2 infection. Each CDR3 protein is one row after TCRdb ran MiXCR on the 5' RACE reads. Among roughly 100,000 distinct CDR3 sequences listed, approximately 13% were seen once. The source material was whole blood. The receptor source for this set is an adult who was a healthcare worker with PCR-confirmed SARS-CoV-2 infection or an uninfected control (not recorded which).

Note on this clonotype: Possible read error: a much larger clone is one base away. The chain links TRBV19 to TRBJ2-2, with no clear D. Germline CDR1 and CDR2: LNHDA and SQIVND (reference sequence). This CDR3 region has 16 residues. In DNA form, the CDR3 reads TGTGCCAGTAGTATAGATCTGTGGGGAAGGACCGAGGAGCTGTTTTTT. This sequence encodes CASSIDLWGRTEELFF.

This clonotype appeared many times. The J gene is TRBJ1-6, the V gene TRBV29-1; the D is unclear. CDR1 is SQVTM, CDR2 ANQGSEA, per germline. The V and J ends lost 5 bases and 6 bases respectively, with 11 bases between them. The length of the CDR3 is 13 residues. CDR3 sequence (DNA): TGCAGCGTTTTAGAAAGCTCTAATTCACCCCTCCACTTT. Translating gives CSVLESSNSPLHF.

This clonotype was counted many times. This sequence joins TRBV21-1 and TRBJ1-1; the table's D gene call, TRBD1, was not cross checked with the DNA. TRBV21-1 is a documented pseudogene. This CDR3 has 16 residues. The CDR3 DNA reads as TGTGCCAGCACCCACCACCGAAGGGGGGGACGAATAGGAGCTTTCTTT. It yields the protein CASTHHRRGGRIGAFF.

This clonotype has a handful of counts. This chain uses TRBV7-8 with TRBJ2-7; D may match TRBD1 or TRBD2 (5 bases each). Trimming removed 3 bases at V and 5 bases at J, with 20 bases between. The CDR3 spans 16 residues. Germline lookup yields CDR1 SGHVS and CDR2 FQNEAQ. This CDR3 reads CASSFTGRGFWDEQYF. Here the CDR3 DNA reads TGTGCCAGCAGCTTCACAGGAAGAGGGTTCTGGGACGAGCAGTACTTC.

A few counts support this clonotype. The chain's CDR3 is CASNVGQGPYNEQFF. CDR3 nucleotides: TGTGCCAGTAACGTCGGACAGGGCCCCTACAATGAGCAGTTCTTC. The rearrangement links TRBV19 to TRBJ2-1, with TRBD1 matching 8 bases. The germline V gene encodes CDR1 LNHDA and CDR2 SQIVND (reference sequence). This CDR3 has 15 amino acids. V lost 7 bases, J lost 2 bases, and 7 bases stayed unmatched.

This clonotype was recorded a few times. The gene calls are TRBV18 and TRBJ2-5; D is unclear. The CDR3 runs 12 residues. Germline V gene lookup returns CDR1 KGHSH and CDR2 LQKENI. The V end was cut by 3 bases, the J end by 5 bases, with 7 bases between. The CDR3 DNA reads as TGTGCCAGCTCACCTATTAGTGAGACCCAGTACTTC. It yields the protein CASSPISETQYF.

This sequence joins TRBV6-6 and TRBJ2-3; TRBD1 matches at 9 bases. The CDR3 is 14 residues long. Looked up from germline, CDR1 is MNHNY and CDR2 is SVGAGI (reference sequence). The V and J ends lost 7 bases and 4 bases, in that order; junction bases with no gene match: 6. The CDR3 reads CASTRRQGADTQYF. CDR3 nucleotide sequence: TGTGCCAGCACTAGACGACAGGGGGCAGATACGCAGTATTTT.

This clonotype was detected ten times or more. The rearrangement uses TRBV4-3 and TRBJ2-4, with D uncertain. This CDR3 contains 13 residues. The V gene lost 1 base and the J gene lost 5 bases, with 6 bases spanning the gap. Germline-derived CDR1 and CDR2 are LGHNA and YSLEER. DNA of the CDR3: TGCGCCAGCAGCCAAGGATTACAAAACATTCAGTACTTC. It is translated as CASSQGLQNIQYF.